These T cell receptor beta chains were read from a single sample in a study of vaccination effects on CD4 cells after COVID-19. Their antigen targets remain unknown. Profiled with immunoSEQ multiplex PCR; TCRdb holds only in-frame clones, not every one. Here the sample spans more than 25,000 clones, roughly 62% being singletons. The input for sequencing was CD4+ T cells from PBMCs cultured with HCoV-229E spike peptides, taken before COVID-19 vaccination. The receptors were gathered from a human donor who received a COVID-19 vaccine. Each CDR3 is given with its conserved first and last residue. The D gene is left open where the match is weak. Clone size, where shown, is once, few, many, or a class for clones that have expanded.

CDR3aa: CASTWRGPIGELFF
CDR3nt: TGTGCCAGCACGTGGAGGGGGCCCATCGGGGAGCTGTTTTTT
d_gene: NA
abundance: NA
v_gene: TRBV27
j_gene: TRBJ2-2

CDR3aa: CASIGDSPGSYNEQFF
CDR3nt: TGTGCCAGCATCGGAGACTCCCCGGGCTCCTACAATGAGCAGTTCTTC
d_gene: NA
abundance: NA
v_gene: TRBV28
j_gene: TRBJ2-1

CDR3aa: CASSLYQAEKLFF
CDR3nt: TGTGCCAGCAGTTTATATCAGGCCGAAAAACTGTTTTTT
d_gene: NA
abundance: NA
v_gene: TRBV28
j_gene: TRBJ1-4

CDR3aa: CASNLGTGETQYF
CDR3nt: TGTGCCAGCAACCTCGGGACGGGGGAGACCCAGTACTTC
d_gene: NA
abundance: NA
v_gene: TRBV2
j_gene: TRBJ2-5

CDR3aa: CASSVGSGGAEKTQYF
CDR3nt: TGTGCCAGCAGCGTAGGAAGCGGGGGGGCGGAGAAGACCCAGTACTTC
d_gene: TRBD2
abundance: NA
v_gene: TRBV9
j_gene: TRBJ2-5

CDR3aa: CASSPTGGTNQPQHF
CDR3nt: TGTGCCAGCTCACCCACAGGAGGAACCAATCAGCCCCAGCATTTT
d_gene: NA
abundance: NA
v_gene: TRBV18
j_gene: TRBJ1-5

CDR3aa: CASSSPGQNTEAFF
CDR3nt: TGTGCCAGCAGTTCACCTGGACAGAACACTGAAGCTTTCTTT
d_gene: NA
abundance: NA
v_gene: TRBV28
j_gene: TRBJ1-1

CDR3aa: CASSPLGVRYEQYF
CDR3nt: TGCGCCAGCAGCCCCCTGGGGGTTCGCTACGAGCAGTACTTC
d_gene: NA
abundance: NA
v_gene: TRBV4-1
j_gene: TRBJ2-7

CDR3aa: CASSYAGTWLGETQYF
CDR3nt: TGTGCCAGCAGTTATGCCGGGACTTGGCTGGGTGAGACCCAGTACTTC
d_gene: NA
abundance: NA
v_gene: TRBV2
j_gene: TRBJ2-5

CDR3aa: CASRPRAGYDEKLFF
CDR3nt: TGTGCCAGTAGGCCCCGGGCAGGGTATGATGAAAAACTGTTTTTT
d_gene: NA
abundance: few
v_gene: TRBV19
j_gene: TRBJ1-4

CDR3aa: CASSPGGGSYTF
CDR3nt: TGTGCCAGCTCACCAGGCGGGGGGAGCTACACCTTC
d_gene: NA
abundance: once
v_gene: TRBV18
j_gene: TRBJ1-2

CDR3aa: CAISEGGNYGYTF
CDR3nt: TGTGCCATCAGTGAGGGAGGGAACTATGGCTACACCTTC
d_gene: NA
abundance: NA
v_gene: TRBV10-3
j_gene: TRBJ1-2

CDR3aa: CASSQVGQGGYGYTF
CDR3nt: TGTGCCAGCAGCCAAGTGGGGCAGGGTGGCTATGGCTACACCTTC
d_gene: NA
abundance: NA
v_gene: TRBV3-1/TRBV3-2
j_gene: TRBJ1-2

CDR3aa: CASRRGNEQFF
CDR3nt: TGTGCCAGCAGACGGGGGAATGAGCAGTTCTTC
d_gene: NA
abundance: few
v_gene: TRBV5-5
j_gene: TRBJ2-1

CDR3aa: CASSEALVSGQFF
CDR3nt: TGTGCCAGCAGTGAAGCGCTTGTGAGCGGGCAGTTCTTC
d_gene: NA
abundance: few
v_gene: TRBV6-1
j_gene: TRBJ2-1

CDR3aa: CATSRDPVSGNTIYF
CDR3nt: TGTGCCACCAGCAGAGATCCCGTCTCAGGAAACACCATATATTTT
d_gene: NA
abundance: NA
v_gene: TRBV15
j_gene: TRBJ1-3

CDR3aa: CSVGDHRSYTF
CDR3nt: TGCAGCGTCGGGGATCACCGGTCCTACACCTTC
d_gene: NA
abundance: NA
v_gene: TRBV29-1
j_gene: TRBJ1-2

CDR3aa: CASSQDVKDEKLFF
CDR3nt: TGTGCCAGCAGCCAAGACGTAAAGGATGAAAAACTGTTTTTT
d_gene: NA
abundance: NA
v_gene: TRBV4-2
j_gene: TRBJ1-4

CDR3aa: CASSLAFSKNIQYF
CDR3nt: TGTGCCAGCAGTTTGGCGTTTTCCAAAAACATTCAGTACTTC
d_gene: NA
abundance: NA
v_gene: TRBV27
j_gene: TRBJ2-4

CDR3aa: CACQKITGGAYEQYF
CDR3nt: TGTGCCTGCCAAAAAATTACAGGGGGTGCGTACGAGCAGTACTTC
d_gene: TRBD1
abundance: NA
v_gene: TRBV3-1/TRBV3-2
j_gene: TRBJ2-7

CDR3aa: CASSGNRGAAEAFF
CDR3nt: TGTGCCAGCAGCGGTAACAGGGGGGCGGCTGAAGCTTTCTTT
d_gene: TRBD1
abundance: NA
v_gene: TRBV7-9
j_gene: TRBJ1-1

CDR3aa: CASSPPTGANVLTF
CDR3nt: TGTGCCAGCTCACCGCCCACTGGGGCCAACGTCCTGACTTTC
d_gene: NA
abundance: NA
v_gene: TRBV18
j_gene: TRBJ2-6

CDR3aa: CASSLDGYQPQHF
CDR3nt: TGCGCCAGCAGCTTGGATGGGTATCAGCCCCAGCATTTT
d_gene: NA
abundance: few
v_gene: TRBV5-1
j_gene: TRBJ1-5

CDR3aa: CASSQEDYRDPTTGELFF
CDR3nt: TGTGCCAGCAGCCAGGAGGATTACAGGGACCCGACCACCGGGGAGCTGTTTTTT
d_gene: NA
abundance: NA
v_gene: TRBV4-2
j_gene: TRBJ2-2

CDR3aa: CASARDRVNTEAFF
CDR3nt: TGTGCCAGTGCCCGGGACAGGGTGAACACTGAAGCTTTCTTT
d_gene: TRBD1
abundance: NA
v_gene: TRBV19
j_gene: TRBJ1-1

CDR3aa: CASSLDSGGAPDTQYF
CDR3nt: TGCGCCAGCAGCTTGGACAGCGGGGGGGCTCCAGATACGCAGTATTTT
d_gene: TRBD2
abundance: NA
v_gene: TRBV5-1
j_gene: TRBJ2-3

CDR3aa: CASSYKTGGPWETQYF
CDR3nt: TGTGCCAGCAGTTATAAGACGGGGGGGCCGTGGGAGACCCAGTACTTC
d_gene: TRBD2
abundance: NA
v_gene: TRBV6-5
j_gene: TRBJ2-5

CDR3aa: CASSDSGGIDTQYF
CDR3nt: TGTGCCAGCAGCGATAGCGGGGGGATCGATACGCAGTATTTT
d_gene: TRBD2
abundance: NA
v_gene: TRBV9
j_gene: TRBJ2-3

CDR3aa: CASSQDWRVDTGELFF
CDR3nt: TGTGCCAGCAGCCAAGATTGGAGAGTAGACACCGGGGAGCTGTTTTTT
d_gene: NA
abundance: NA
v_gene: TRBV4-2
j_gene: TRBJ2-2

CDR3aa: CASSHRDRDYNEQFF
CDR3nt: TGCGCCAGCAGCCACAGGGACAGGGACTACAATGAGCAGTTCTTC
d_gene: TRBD1
abundance: once
v_gene: TRBV4-3
j_gene: TRBJ2-1

CDR3aa: CASTPDRENTEAFF
CDR3nt: TGTGCCAGTACCCCCGACAGAGAGAACACTGAAGCTTTCTTT
d_gene: NA
abundance: few
v_gene: TRBV19
j_gene: TRBJ1-1

CDR3aa: CASSLRRNTEAFF
CDR3nt: TGTGCCAGCAGTTTAAGGCGGAACACTGAAGCTTTCTTT
d_gene: NA
abundance: NA
v_gene: TRBV28
j_gene: TRBJ1-1

CDR3aa: CASSLGGYNEQFF
CDR3nt: TGTGCCAGCAGCTTAGGCGGTTACAATGAGCAGTTCTTC
d_gene: NA
abundance: NA
v_gene: TRBV11-2
j_gene: TRBJ2-1

CDR3aa: CASSEEVGTNGYTF
CDR3nt: TGTGCCAGCAGTGAAGAGGTAGGGACAAACGGCTACACCTTC
d_gene: NA
abundance: NA
v_gene: TRBV6-1
j_gene: TRBJ1-2

CDR3aa: CASSSTRGLNTEAFF
CDR3nt: TGCGCCAGCAGCTCTACACGGGGGCTGAACACTGAAGCTTTCTTT
d_gene: NA
abundance: few
v_gene: TRBV5-1
j_gene: TRBJ1-1

CDR3aa: CASTSGRAPPYNEQFF
CDR3nt: TGTGCCAGCACTAGCGGGAGGGCTCCCCCCTACAATGAGCAGTTCTTC
d_gene: TRBD2
abundance: NA
v_gene: TRBV2
j_gene: TRBJ2-1

CDR3aa: CASSLVGGRNEQFF
CDR3nt: TGTGCCAGCAGCTTAGTCGGTGGGCGCAATGAGCAGTTCTTC
d_gene: NA
abundance: NA
v_gene: TRBV7-9
j_gene: TRBJ2-1

CDR3aa: CASSLPGGGTEAFF
CDR3nt: TGCGCCAGCAGCTTGCCAGGGGGTGGGACTGAAGCTTTCTTT
d_gene: TRBD1
abundance: once
v_gene: TRBV5-1
j_gene: TRBJ1-1

CDR3aa: CASSQVPTRRETQYF
CDR3nt: TGTGCCAGCAGCCAAGTCCCGACCAGGCGGGAGACCCAGTACTTC
d_gene: NA
abundance: NA
v_gene: TRBV14
j_gene: TRBJ2-5

CDR3aa: CASSQGQGDYEQYF
CDR3nt: TGTGCCAGCAGCCAAGGGCAGGGAGACTACGAGCAGTACTTC
d_gene: NA
abundance: NA
v_gene: TRBV4-2
j_gene: TRBJ2-7

CDR3aa: CASSWGGRTEAFF
CDR3nt: TGTGCCAGCAGTTGGGGGGGGCGCACTGAAGCTTTCTTT
d_gene: NA
abundance: NA
v_gene: TRBV12-3/TRBV12-4
j_gene: TRBJ1-1

CDR3aa: CASSPGRTAVTSHQQFF
CDR3nt: TGCGCCAGCAGCCCGGGACGGACAGCCGTTACGTCCCATCAGCAGTTCTTC
d_gene: NA
abundance: NA
v_gene: TRBV5-1
j_gene: TRBJ2-1

CDR3aa: CASSELAETYEQYF
CDR3nt: TGCGCCAGCAGTGAACTAGCGGAAACCTACGAGCAGTACTTC
d_gene: TRBD2
abundance: NA
v_gene: TRBV10-2
j_gene: TRBJ2-7

CDR3aa: CASSPLTGGAGQPQHF
CDR3nt: TGTGCCAGTAGTCCGTTGACAGGGGGCGCCGGTCAGCCCCAGCATTTT
d_gene: TRBD1
abundance: few
v_gene: TRBV19
j_gene: TRBJ1-5

CDR3aa: CASSPGRRSSYNSPLHF
CDR3nt: TGTGCCAGCAGTCCAGGTCGCCGGAGCTCCTATAATTCACCCCTCCACTTT
d_gene: NA
abundance: few
v_gene: TRBV2
j_gene: TRBJ1-6

CDR3aa: CASSSGTRFRSGNTIYF
CDR3nt: TGTGCCAGCAGCTCCGGAACGCGGTTTCGGTCTGGAAACACCATATATTTT
d_gene: NA
abundance: NA
v_gene: TRBV5-4
j_gene: TRBJ1-3

CDR3aa: CASSQGATLGGQETQYF
CDR3nt: TGTGCCAGCAGCCAAGGGGCGACATTGGGCGGCCAAGAGACCCAGTACTTC
d_gene: NA
abundance: NA
v_gene: TRBV4-2
j_gene: TRBJ2-5

CDR3aa: CASNPGLAGIGAFF
CDR3nt: TGTGCCAGCAACCCGGGACTAGCGGGGATAGGAGCGTTCTTC
d_gene: TRBD2
abundance: few
v_gene: TRBV6-5
j_gene: TRBJ2-1

CDR3aa: CAITGTGVGGTQYF
CDR3nt: TGTGCCATCACTGGTACAGGGGTTGGGGGTACGCAGTATTTT
d_gene: TRBD1
abundance: NA
v_gene: TRBV10-3
j_gene: TRBJ2-3